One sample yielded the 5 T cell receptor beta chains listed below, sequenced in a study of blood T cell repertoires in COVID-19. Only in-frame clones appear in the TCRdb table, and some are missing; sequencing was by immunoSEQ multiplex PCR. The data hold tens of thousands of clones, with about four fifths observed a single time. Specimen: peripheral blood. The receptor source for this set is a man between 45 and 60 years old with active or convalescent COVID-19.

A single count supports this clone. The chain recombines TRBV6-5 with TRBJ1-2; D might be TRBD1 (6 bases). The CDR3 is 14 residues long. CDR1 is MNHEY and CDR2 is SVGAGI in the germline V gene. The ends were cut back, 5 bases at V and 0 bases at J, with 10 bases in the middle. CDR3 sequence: CASSRTASNYGYTF. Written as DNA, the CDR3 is TGTGCCAGCAGTAGGACAGCCTCTAACTATGGCTACACCTTC.

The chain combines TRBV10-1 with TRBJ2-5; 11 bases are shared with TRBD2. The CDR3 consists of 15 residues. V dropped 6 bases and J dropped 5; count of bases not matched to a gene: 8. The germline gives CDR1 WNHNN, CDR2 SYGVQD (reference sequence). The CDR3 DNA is TGCGCCAGCAGCTCTAGCGGGGGGCTCCGGGAGACCCAGTACTTC. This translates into CASSSSGGLRETQYF.

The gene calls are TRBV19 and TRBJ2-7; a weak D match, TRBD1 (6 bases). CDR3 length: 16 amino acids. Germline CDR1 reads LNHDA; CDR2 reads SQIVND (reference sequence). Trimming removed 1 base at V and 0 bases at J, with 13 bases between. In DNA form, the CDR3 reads TGTGCCAGTAGTATAGGGGGGCACTTGGGCTCCTACGAGCAGTACTTC. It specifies CASSIGGHLGSYEQYF.

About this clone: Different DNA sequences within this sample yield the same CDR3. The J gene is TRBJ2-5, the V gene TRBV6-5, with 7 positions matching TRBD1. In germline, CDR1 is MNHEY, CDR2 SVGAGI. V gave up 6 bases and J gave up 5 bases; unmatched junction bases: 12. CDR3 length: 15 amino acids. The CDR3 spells CASSPTQGVGETQYF. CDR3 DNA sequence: TGTGCCAGCAGCCCAACCCAGGGGGTTGGGGAGACCCAGTACTTC.

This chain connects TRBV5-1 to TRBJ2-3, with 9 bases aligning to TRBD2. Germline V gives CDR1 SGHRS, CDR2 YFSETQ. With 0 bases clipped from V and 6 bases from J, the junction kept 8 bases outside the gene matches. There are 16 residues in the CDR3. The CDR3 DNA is TGCGCCAGCAGCTTGGAGCTTGCGGGGGGGCTGGATACGCAGTATTTT. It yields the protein CASSLELAGGLDTQYF.